Presented here are 9 T cell receptor beta chains from one specimen sequenced in a study of metastatic and nonmetastatic thyroid tumors. TCRdb reprocessed the PCR reads via MiXCR. Among tens of thousands of clones listed, roughly a third were seen once. Thyroid surgery took place with no prior treatment in any patient. Sequenced: blood. These receptors all come from a female donor with papillary thyroid cancer or a benign thyroid nodule (not recorded which). Some clones in this sample may be carry-over from other donors' samples.

This clone was counted ten times or more. V usage is TRBV3-1 and J usage is TRBJ2-2, with 12 bases aligning to TRBD2. The ends lost 8 bases at V and 4 bases at J; junction bases unmatched: 5. This CDR3 comprises 15 residues. The germline V gene encodes CDR1 LGHDT and CDR2 YNNKEL (reference sequence). The CDR3 region has the DNA TGTGCCAGCTCTAGCGGGGGGGCGAGCACCGGGGAGCTGTTTTTT. The encoded protein is CASSSGGASTGELFF.

The genes are TRBV4-2 and TRBJ2-3; 11 nucleotides line up with TRBD1. Germline trimming cut 0 bases from V and 4 bases from J; bases unmatched to any gene: 3. CDR1 and CDR2 (germline): LGHNA, YNFKEQ. The CDR3 has 16 residues. CDR3: CASSQEPGQGADTQYF. For the CDR3, the DNA is TGTGCCAGCAGCCAAGAGCCGGGACAGGGGGCAGATACGCAGTATTTT.

The chain links TRBV7-2 to TRBJ2-1; no reliable D call. From germline, CDR1 is SGHTA and CDR2 FQGNSA. The CDR3 sequence is 13 residues long. Trimming cost V 7 bases and J 6 bases, with 13 bases left between them. CDR3: CASIDPPVNEQFF. CDR3 sequence (DNA): TGTGCCAGCATCGACCCCCCTGTCAATGAGCAGTTCTTC.

The table lists this clone with many counts. The J gene is TRBJ1-3, the V gene TRBV4-1; TRBD1 agrees at 8 bases. The CDR3 extends over 15 amino acids. Germline assignment: CDR1 MGHRA and CDR2 YSYEKL. The junction had 4 bases not matched to a gene; V was cut back by 4 bases and J by 2 bases. CDR3 DNA sequence: TGCGCCAGCAGCCGAGAGGACAGGGCTGGAAACACCATATATTTT. This gives the protein CASSREDRAGNTIYF.

This clone was observed at least ten times. The rearrangement uses TRBV5-6 and TRBJ1-3; D ambiguous. Germline V gene lookup returns CDR1 SGHDT and CDR2 YYEEEE. With 4 bases removed from V and 4 bases from J, the gap between germline ends came to 9 bases. This CDR3 has 13 amino acids. The CDR3 spells CASSVGLGNTIYF. The CDR3 nucleotides are TGTGCCAGCAGCGTCGGACTCGGAAACACCATATATTTT.

The rearrangement uses TRBV20-1 and TRBJ1-2; unclear D gene. CDR1 is DFQATT and CDR2 is SNEGSKA in the germline V gene (reference sequence). This CDR3 is 14 amino acids long. The V end lost 3 bases, the J end lost 3 bases, and 14 bases lay between the germline ends. CDR3 amino acids: CSASVHGVDYGYTF. In DNA form, the CDR3 reads TGCAGTGCTAGCGTGCATGGGGTAGACTATGGCTACACCTTC.

J is TRBJ1-1 and V is TRBV20-1; D call uncertain. The V end lost 6 bases, the J end lost 1 base, and 9 bases lay between the germline ends. The germline CDR1 and CDR2 sequences are DFQATT and SNEGSKA (reference sequence). This CDR3 comprises 12 residues. The CDR3 DNA reads as TGCAGTGCAGTAAGACGGAACACTGAAGCTTTCTTT. It translates to CSAVRRNTEAFF.

Relative to its sample, this clone is medium-sized. The chain has TRBV12-3 or TRBV12-4 and TRBJ1-3; D remains ambiguous. Trimming shortened V by 6 bases and J by 1 base, and 10 bases separated the two germline ends. This CDR3 region has 14 residues. The CDR3 loop is CASSFDPSGNTIYF. Written as DNA, the CDR3 is TGTGCCAGCAGCTTTGACCCTTCTGGAAACACCATATATTTT.

Only one count was recorded for this clone. The junction and the germline gene differ at one end; a read error may be behind it. The chain recombines TRBV11-1 with TRBJ2-3; 13 bases agree with TRBD2. From germline, CDR1 is SGHAT and CDR2 FQDESV (reference sequence). The CDR3 extends over 17 amino acids. In DNA, the CDR3 is TGTGCTAGCATCTTAGCGCGAGGGACTAGCGGGATTGATACGCAGTATTTT. It translates to CASILARGTSGIDTQYF.